The rows below give T cell receptor beta chains drawn from one sample of a study of CD8 T cells in Susac syndrome. TCRdb reprocessed the immunoSEQ multiplex PCR reads via MiXCR and lists one record per CDR3 protein. The table has 75,000 to 95,000 distinct CDR3 sequences, more than 85% seen once. The sample taken for sequencing was CD8+ T cells from PBMCs. These receptors came from a human donor with Susac syndrome. Both conserved end residues are part of each CDR3. D genes are given only for firm matches. Clone size is shown for a subset of rows, as once, few, many or a class of expanded clone.

clone_size | j_call | d_call | v_call | cdr3_aa | cdr3_nt
- | TRBJ2-1 | TRBD2 | TRBV2 | CASRGSSGSADEQFF | TGTGCCAGCAGGGGCTCAAGCGGGAGCGCGGATGAGCAGTTCTTC
- | TRBJ2-7 | TRBD1 | TRBV20-1 | CSATWGDRDPYEQYF | TGCAGTGCTACCTGGGGGGACAGGGACCCCTACGAGCAGTACTTC
- | TRBJ2-2 | - | TRBV15 | CATNSLGATGELFF | TGTGCCACCAACTCCCTCGGAGCGACCGGGGAGCTGTTTTTT
- | TRBJ2-7 | - | TRBV2 | CASSRGSEQYF | TGTGCCAGCAGTCGAGGAAGTGAGCAGTACTTC
once | TRBJ2-1 | - | TRBV2 | CASSKYEQFF | TGTGCCAGCAGCAAATATGAGCAGTTCTTC
- | TRBJ2-7 | - | TRBV7-9 | CASSLADPPIGEQYF | TGTGCCAGCAGCTTAGCAGATCCCCCGATAGGGGAGCAGTACTTC
- | TRBJ1-1 | TRBD1 | TRBV7-6 | CASSLGTGWYTEAFF | TGTGCCAGCAGCTTGGGGACAGGGTGGTACACTGAAGCTTTCTTT
- | TRBJ1-1 | TRBD1 | TRBV30 | CAWSAGTGFTEAFF | TGTGCCTGGAGTGCTGGGACAGGTTTCACTGAAGCTTTCTTT
- | TRBJ2-7 | - | TRBV20-1 | CSARDFGSPSYEQYF | TGCAGTGCTAGAGATTTCGGGTCCCCCTCCTACGAGCAGTACTTC
- | TRBJ2-3 | TRBD2 | TRBV5-1 | CASSSLGREMGDTQYF | TGCGCCAGCAGCTCCCTGGGGCGGGAGATGGGAGATACGCAGTATTTT
few | TRBJ2-1 | TRBD2 | TRBV5-1 | CASSKGLAGFEQFF | TGCGCCAGCAGCAAGGGACTAGCGGGATTTGAGCAGTTCTTC
- | TRBJ2-2 | TRBD2 | TRBV15 | CATGTSGRYTGELFF | TGTGCCACCGGGACTAGCGGGAGGTACACCGGGGAGCTGTTTTTT
once | TRBJ1-2 | TRBD1 | TRBV13 | CASSSDRVGGYTF | TGTGCCAGCAGCTCCGACAGGGTCGGGGGCTACACCTTC
- | TRBJ2-7 | - | TRBV20-1 | CSAHLDNYYEQYF | TGCAGTGCTCACCTGGACAACTACTACGAGCAGTACTTC
- | TRBJ2-5 | TRBD2 | TRBV5-1 | CASSPTTLAGEETQYF | TGCGCCAGCAGCCCCACCACTCTAGCGGGTGAAGAGACCCAGTACTTC
- | TRBJ1-1 | TRBD1 | TRBV3-1 | CASSQLTGAGEAFF | TGTGCCAGCAGCCAATTAACAGGGGCGGGTGAAGCTTTCTTT
- | TRBJ2-1 | TRBD2 | TRBV20-1 | CSAPSGSTYNEQFF | TGCAGTGCACCTAGCGGGAGTACCTACAATGAGCAGTTCTTC
- | TRBJ2-1 | TRBD2 | TRBV11-2 | CASSLAPAGGENEQFF | TGTGCCAGCAGCTTAGCTCCAGCGGGAGGGGAAAATGAGCAGTTCTTC
- | TRBJ2-7 | TRBD2 | TRBV4-3 | CASSQFKARTSGNEQYF | TGCGCCAGCAGCCAATTTAAGGCCCGGACTAGCGGGAACGAGCAGTACTTC
once | TRBJ2-7 | - | TRBV27 | CASSPLPRAHYEQYF | TGTGCCAGCAGCCCCTTGCCCCGGGCACACTACGAGCAGTACTTC
- | TRBJ1-1 | - | TRBV18 | CASSPSDTMNTEAFF | TGTGCCAGCTCACCATCGGACACTATGAACACTGAAGCTTTCTTT
- | TRBJ2-5 | - | TRBV5-6 | CASSMNQETQYF | TGTGCCAGCAGCATGAACCAAGAGACCCAGTACTTC
- | TRBJ1-1 | TRBD1 | TRBV29-1 | CSARDRGQTEAFF | TGCAGCGCCCGGGACAGGGGACAGACTGAAGCTTTCTTT
- | TRBJ2-7 | - | TRBV15 | CATSRRTSIYEQYF | TGTGCCACCAGCAGGAGGACATCGATCTACGAGCAGTACTTC
- | TRBJ2-7 | - | TRBV5-4 | CASSSPGDGEQYF | TGTGCCAGCAGCTCGCCGGGAGATGGGGAGCAGTACTTC
- | TRBJ2-7 | TRBD2 | TRBV6-5 | CASSGDLGGYEQYF | TGTGCCAGCAGCGGCGACCTGGGAGGGTACGAGCAGTACTTC
- | TRBJ2-1 | TRBD2 | TRBV20-1 | CSARTSGDYNEQFF | TGCAGTGCGCGGACTAGCGGGGACTACAATGAGCAGTTCTTC
- | TRBJ2-7 | - | TRBV14 | CASSLSQVLDEQYF | TGTGCCAGCAGCCTGTCACAGGTATTGGACGAGCAGTACTTC
- | TRBJ1-1 | - | TRBV15 | CATSREQDLMNTEAFF | TGTGCCACCAGCAGAGAACAGGACCTCATGAACACTGAAGCTTTCTTT
- | TRBJ1-1 | TRBD1 | TRBV19 | CASRDRGPTEAFF | TGTGCCAGTAGAGACAGGGGCCCCACTGAAGCTTTCTTT
- | TRBJ1-5 | - | TRBV7-2 | CASSHSTDSFYSNQPQHF | TGTGCCAGCAGCCACTCGACGGACAGCTTTTATAGCAATCAGCCCCAGCATTTT
- | TRBJ1-1 | TRBD1 | TRBV11-1 | CASSFSWDRTKAFF | TGTGCCAGCAGCTTTTCCTGGGACAGGACTAAGGCTTTCTTT
- | TRBJ2-5 | TRBD2 | TRBV11-2 | CASSWEGPQETQYF | TGTGCCAGCAGCTGGGAGGGTCCCCAAGAGACCCAGTACTTC
- | TRBJ2-7 | - | TRBV13 | CASSYDRSSYEQYF | TGTGCCAGCAGCTACGACAGGAGCTCCTACGAGCAGTACTTC
- | TRBJ2-7 | TRBD1 | TRBV30 | CAWSLRPGTGSYEQYF | TGTGCCTGGAGTCTTCGTCCGGGGACAGGGTCTTACGAGCAGTACTTC
- | TRBJ2-5 | TRBD2 | TRBV7-2 | CASSIAGGRETQYF | TGTGCCAGCAGTATAGCGGGAGGGAGAGAGACCCAGTACTTC
- | TRBJ2-2 | - | TRBV29-1 | CSVGGGPAGELFF | TGCAGCGTAGGAGGAGGGCCGGCCGGGGAGCTGTTTTTT
- | TRBJ2-5 | - | TRBV9 | CASSPDGRQYQETQYF | TGTGCCAGCAGCCCAGACGGCCGACAGTATCAAGAGACCCAGTACTTC
- | TRBJ1-5 | - | TRBV2 | CASRVSGDSNQPQHF | TGTGCCAGCAGAGTCTCGGGGGATAGCAATCAGCCCCAGCATTTT
- | TRBJ2-7 | - | TRBV14 | CASSPLRGPEQYF | TGTGCCAGCAGCCCACTCCGGGGGCCCGAGCAGTACTTC
- | TRBJ2-7 | - | TRBV12-3/TRBV12-4 | CASQGAGAEQYF | TGTGCCAGCCAAGGGGCAGGGGCCGAGCAGTACTTC
- | TRBJ2-5 | TRBD1 | TRBV20-1 | CSAPKGQQETQYF | TGCAGTGCTCCAAAGGGACAGCAAGAGACCCAGTACTTC
- | TRBJ2-5 | - | TRBV29-1 | CSVDVLAGETQYF | TGCAGCGTTGATGTGCTAGCTGGAGAGACCCAGTACTTC
- | TRBJ2-7 | TRBD1 | TRBV7-2 | CASSLAGDSYEQYF | TGTGCCAGCAGCTTAGCCGGGGACAGCTACGAGCAGTACTTC
- | TRBJ1-2 | TRBD1 | TRBV3-1 | CASSRGQGRDYGYTF | TGTGCCAGCAGCCGTGGACAGGGAAGGGACTATGGCTACACCTTC
- | TRBJ2-7 | TRBD2 | TRBV4-3 | CASSQEVAGGSGSYEQYF | TGCGCCAGCAGCCAAGAAGTCGCGGGGGGTAGCGGCTCCTACGAGCAGTACTTC
- | TRBJ1-1 | - | TRBV5-1 | CASSFGSPTEAFF | TGCGCCAGCAGCTTCGGCAGCCCCACTGAAGCTTTCTTT
- | TRBJ2-1 | TRBD1 | TRBV9 | CASSVVRDSSYNEQFF | TGTGCCAGCAGCGTAGTCCGGGACAGCTCCTACAATGAGCAGTTCTTC
- | TRBJ2-6 | - | TRBV5-1 | CASSPRTDSGANVLTF | TGCGCCAGCAGCCCCCGGACGGACTCTGGGGCCAACGTCCTGACTTTC
- | TRBJ2-3 | - | TRBV20-1 | CSAFGTDTQYF | TGCAGTGCATTTGGGACAGATACGCAGTATTTT
few | TRBJ1-1 | - | TRBV12-3/TRBV12-4 | CASSLSLGNTEAFF | TGTGCCAGCAGTTTAAGCCTGGGGAACACTGAAGCTTTCTTT
- | TRBJ2-1 | - | TRBV15 | CATSRAGASYNEQFF | TGTGCCACCAGCAGAGCGGGGGCCTCCTACAATGAGCAGTTCTTC
- | TRBJ2-2 | - | TRBV30 | CAWSVGGLTGELFF | TGTGCCTGGAGTGTTGGCGGCCTCACCGGGGAGCTGTTTTTT
once | TRBJ2-1 | - | TRBV4-2 | CASSLVAPGNEQFF | TGTGCCAGCAGCCTAGTAGCCCCGGGCAATGAGCAGTTCTTC